Listed below are T cell receptor beta chains from one sample, sequenced in a study of blood T cell repertoires in COVID-19. Assay used: immunoSEQ multiplex PCR; TCRdb lists only in-frame clones, some missing. The sample carries hundreds of thousands of clones, over 80% recorded once. Sequencing was done on a sample of PBMCs or T cells enriched from blood (not recorded which). All receptors come from a man between 50 and 59 years old who had been exposed to COVID-19. Both conserved end residues are part of each CDR3. Fields, in order: V gene, D gene, clone size, J gene, CDR3 DNA, CDR3 protein. The D gene is left open where the match is weak. The size of a clone is reported for some rows only, either as once, few or many, or as a class for expanded clones.

TRBV5-6	.	.	TRBJ1-1	TGTGCCAGCAGCCTCTCGGGGATTAACACTGAAGCTTTCTTT	CASSLSGINTEAFF
TRBV11-1	.	.	TRBJ1-1	TGTGCCAGCAGCTTAAAAGGGAGGAGGACTGAAGCTTTCTTT	CASSLKGRRTEAFF
TRBV18	TRBD1	.	TRBJ1-4	TGTGCCAGCTCACCGCGTGGACAGGGGATCGGTAATGAAAAACTGTTTTTT	CASSPRGQGIGNEKLFF
TRBV28	TRBD1	.	TRBJ1-2	TGTGCCAGCAGTTCGGGACAGTATGGCTACACCTTC	CASSSGQYGYTF
TRBV5-1	TRBD2	once	TRBJ2-1	TGCGCCAGCAGCTTGGGGGCGGGTACTAGCGGGAGGAATGAGCAGTTCTTC	CASSLGAGTSGRNEQFF
TRBV19	TRBD2	.	TRBJ2-3	TGTGCCAGTGGACTAGCGGGAGGATCAGATACGCAGTATTTT	CASGLAGGSDTQYF
TRBV11-3	.	.	TRBJ2-3	TGTGCCAGCAGCTTAGACCCCAGCGGGAGCACAGATACGCAGTATTTT	CASSLDPSGSTDTQYF
TRBV28	TRBD1	.	TRBJ1-6	TGTGCCAGCAGGGTTGACAGGGGCCCCTTGTTTCCCCTCCACTTT	CASRVDRGPLFPLHF
TRBV12-3/TRBV12-4	TRBD2	.	TRBJ2-1	TGTGCCAGCAGACCTGGGGGGGGTAATGAGCAGTTCTTC	CASRPGGGNEQFF
TRBV28	.	.	TRBJ2-1	TGTGCCAGCAGCCGGCAGGGGTTGAATGAGCAGTTCTTC	CASSRQGLNEQFF